The 21 T cell receptor beta chains presented below share a single source sample, sequenced in a study of CD8 T cells in Susac syndrome. Random-hexamer reverse transcription was applied to about 0.5 to 1 ug RNA. TCRdb ran MiXCR on the immunoSEQ multiplex PCR reads and lists one entry per CDR3 protein. The sample has approximately 110,000 distinct CDR3 sequences; around 96% are singletons. The sequenced sample consisted of CD4+ T cells from PBMCs. Source of these receptors: a human donor in good health.

This chain joins TRBV3-1 and TRBJ2-7; D tentatively reads TRBD1 or TRBD2 (6 bases each). The CDR3 is 13 amino acids. Trimming took 6 bases from V and 3 from J, leaving 12 bases between them. From germline, CDR1 is LGHDT and CDR2 YNNKEL (reference sequence). The CDR3 region is CASRDSGYYEQYF. CDR3 bases: TGTGCCAGCAGGGACAGCGGGTACTACGAGCAGTACTTC.

The rearrangement joins TRBV5-6 to TRBJ1-5; TRBD1 is a possible D gene (5 bases). The germline V gene encodes CDR1 SGHDT and CDR2 YYEEEE. V was clipped by 3 bases and J by 6 bases, with 10 bases between them. The CDR3 is 13 residues long. DNA of the CDR3: TGTGCCAGCAGCTGGGGGTTCGGTCAGCCCCAGCATTTT. Protein: CASSWGFGQPQHF.

The chain has TRBV7-2 and TRBJ2-7, with 12 bases that match TRBD2. V was pared by 5 bases and J by 5 bases, with 7 bases of the junction left unmatched. The germline V gene has CDR1 SGHTA and CDR2 FQGNSA. This CDR3 comprises 15 residues. In DNA form, the CDR3 reads TGTGCCAGCAGCCTCCGACTAGCGGGAGAACACGAGCAGTACTTC. Its translation: CASSLRLAGEHEQYF.

The chain has TRBV29-1 and TRBJ2-3, with D maybe TRBD2 (6 bases). Germline V lookup: CDR1 SQVTM, CDR2 ANQGSEA. Between the trimmed V and J ends, which lost 4 bases and 5 bases, there was a span of 10 bases. The CDR3 length is 12 residues. CDR3 nucleotide sequence: TGCAGCGTTGCGGGAGCGAGAGATACGCAGTATTTT. It is translated as CSVAGARDTQYF.

CDR3 DNA sequence: TGCGCCAGCAGCTCGGACCCCGCCGGACGGTGGAACACTGAAGCTTTCTTT. It yields the protein CASSSDPAGRWNTEAFF. The chain carries TRBV5-1 and TRBJ1-1; no clear D. CDR3 length: 17 residues. Germline CDR1 and CDR2: SGHRS and YFSETQ. V lost 3 bases and J 1 base, leaving 19 bases between the germline ends.

The chain is built from TRBV9 and TRBJ1-2; D is undetermined. Trimming removed 0 bases from V and 0 bases from J, with 9 bases in between. Germline values: CDR1 SGDLS, CDR2 YYNGEE. CDR3 size: 15 residues. CDR3 sequence: CASSVGSGTNYGYTF. Written as DNA, the CDR3 is TGTGCCAGCAGCGTAGGAAGCGGAACTAACTATGGCTACACCTTC.

This chain joins TRBV9 and TRBJ2-7; tentative D call: TRBD1 (7 bases). Germline V gene data show CDR1 as SGDLS and CDR2 as YYNGEE. The CDR3 consists of 14 residues. With 3 bases removed from V and 2 bases from J, the gap between germline ends came to 12 bases. CDR3 sequence (DNA): TGTGCCAGCAGCGCGGGGGACAGAACCTACGAGCAGTACTTC. Translation: CASSAGDRTYEQYF.

The chain joins TRBV20-1 to TRBJ2-3; 9 nucleotides align to TRBD2. The CDR3 is made up of 14 amino acids. Germline V gene sequence: CDR1 DFQATT, CDR2 SNEGSKA (reference sequence). V shed 3 bases, J shed 1 base, and the junction held 2 bases outside the gene matches. CDR3 amino acids: CSASSGSGTDTQYF. The DNA of the CDR3 is TGCAGTGCTAGTAGCGGGAGCGGCACAGATACGCAGTATTTT.

J is TRBJ1-2 and V is TRBV7-9; 10 nucleotides match TRBD1. With V trimmed by 4 bases and J by 4 bases, 6 bases remained unmatched. This CDR3 is built from 15 residues. Germline CDR1 SEHNR, CDR2 FQNEAQ (reference sequence). In DNA form, the CDR3 reads TGTGCCAGCAGCTCGGACAGGGGGGTCACCTATGGCTACACCTTC. Its protein product is CASSSDRGVTYGYTF.

The V call is TRBV3-1, the J call TRBJ1-3, with D uncertain. V lost 2 bases to trimming and J lost 7 bases, with 12 bases between them. This CDR3 spans 14 amino acids. The germline CDR1 and CDR2 sequences are LGHDT and YNNKEL (reference sequence). The CDR3: CASSQRGQANTIYF. The CDR3 DNA reads as TGTGCCAGCAGCCAAAGAGGGCAGGCGAACACCATATATTTT. The full variable domain, in which reference TRBV3-1 and TRBJ1-3 provide the parts outside the CDR3, is DTAVSQTPKYLVTQMGNDKSIKCEQNLGHDTMYWYKQDSKKFLKIMFSYNNKELIINETVPNRFSPKSPDKAHLNLHINSLELGDSAVYFCASSQRGQANTIYFGEGSWLTVV.

The V call is TRBV29-1, the J call TRBJ2-1; D uncertain. CDR1 and CDR2 from the germline V gene are SQVTM and ANQGSEA. The V gene lost 6 bases and the J gene lost 0 bases, with 12 bases spanning the gap. The CDR3 is made up of 14 amino acids. This CDR3 reads CSVRTKGSYNEQFF. The CDR3 bases are TGCAGCGTCAGGACCAAAGGCTCCTACAATGAGCAGTTCTTC.

The rearrangement links TRBV5-4 to TRBJ2-5, with D unresolved. The CDR3 runs to 14 residues. The germline V and J ends were trimmed by 4 bases and 5 bases, with 15 bases remaining between them. Per germline, CDR1 SGHNT and CDR2 YYREEE (reference sequence). The CDR3 DNA reads as TGTGCCAGCAGCGCATCCCCTATTAGGGAGACCCAGTACTTC. Translation gives CASSASPIRETQYF.

The genes are TRBV5-1 and TRBJ2-7; 12 positions match TRBD2. The CDR3 consists of 13 residues. The germline gives CDR1 SGHRS, CDR2 YFSETQ. The junction had 0 bases not matched to a gene; V was cut back by 4 bases and J by 4 bases. Here the CDR3 reads CASSGLAGYEQYF. The CDR3 nucleotides are TGCGCCAGCAGCGGACTAGCGGGATACGAGCAGTACTTC.

CDR3 DNA: TGTGCCAGCAGCCAAGAATTTAATCCCTACGAGCAGTACTTC. Its translation: CASSQEFNPYEQYF. The V call is TRBV3-1, the J call TRBJ2-7; D uncertain. This CDR3 is 14 amino acids long. The V gene's germline CDR1 is LGHDT and CDR2 YNNKEL (reference sequence). V lost 0 bases, J lost 2 bases, and 8 bases lay in between.

The rearrangement links TRBV20-1 to TRBJ1-5, with a tentative D call TRBD1 (6 bases). This CDR3 comprises 14 residues. Germline CDR1 DFQATT, CDR2 SNEGSKA (reference sequence). The V and J ends lost 5 bases and 5 bases respectively, with 16 bases between them. The CDR3 is CSAGKLGGDQPQHF. CDR3 DNA: TGCAGTGCTGGGAAACTTGGGGGCGATCAGCCCCAGCATTTT.

The chain joins TRBV27 to TRBJ2-7; D assignment may be TRBD1 or TRBD2 (6 bases each). The CDR3 runs 16 residues. The germline gives CDR1 MNHEY, CDR2 SMNVEV (reference sequence). The V end was cut by 2 bases, the J end by 0 bases, with 14 bases between. CDR3 residues: CASSLNGGPSSYEQYF. The CDR3 DNA sequence: TGTGCCAGCAGTTTAAACGGGGGCCCAAGCTCCTACGAGCAGTACTTC.

This clonotype occurred once. The chain joins TRBV27 to TRBJ1-2, with no clear D. Looked up from germline, CDR1 is MNHEY and CDR2 is SMNVEV (reference sequence). The CDR3 covers 12 residues. V was cut by 6 bases and J by 1 base, with 6 bases left in between. Here the CDR3 reads CASRGGNYGYTF. The CDR3 nucleotides are TGTGCCAGCAGAGGTGGTAACTATGGCTACACCTTC.

This rearrangement joins TRBV7-9 to TRBJ2-1; TRBD2 is a possible D gene (6 bases). V dropped 2 bases and J dropped 4 bases, with 9 bases sitting between them. Germline values: CDR1 SEHNR, CDR2 FQNEAQ (reference sequence). This CDR3 is built from 14 residues. CDR3 in amino acids: CASSLSTSYNEQFF. CDR3 sequence (DNA): TGTGCCAGCAGCTTATCGACTAGTTACAATGAGCAGTTCTTC. The full variable domain, in which reference TRBV7-9 and TRBJ2-1 provide the parts outside the CDR3, is DTGVSQNPRHKITKRGQNVTFRCDPISEHNRLYWYRQTLGQGPEFLTYFQNEAQLEKSRLLSDRFSAERPKGSFSTLEIQRTEQGDSAMYLCASSLSTSYNEQFFGPGTRLTVL.

This clonotype was observed once. The V gene is TRBV18, the J gene TRBJ2-1, with D possibly matching TRBD2 (7 bases). The V gene's germline CDR1 is KGHSH and CDR2 LQKENI. The CDR3 has 16 amino acids. The V end lost 0 bases, the J end lost 4 bases, and 13 bases lay between the germline ends. CDR3 in amino acids: CASSPPEGGVYNEQFF. CDR3 nucleotides: TGTGCCAGCTCACCACCAGAGGGGGGGGTTTACAATGAGCAGTTCTTC.

The V call is TRBV10-3, the J call TRBJ1-1; 9 bases are shared with TRBD1. Germline trimming cut 2 bases from V and 1 base from J; bases unmatched to any gene: 8. This CDR3 has 17 residues. CDR1 is ENHRY, CDR2 SYGVKD, per germline. The CDR3 DNA reads TGTGCCATCAGTGAGCTAGGGACAGGGTACCAGAACACTGAAGCTTTCTTT. Residues: CAISELGTGYQNTEAFF.

J is TRBJ2-5 and V is TRBV10-2, with D perhaps TRBD2 (5 bases). Germline lookup yields CDR1 WSHSY and CDR2 SAAADI. The CDR3 loop spans 13 amino acids. Trimming cost V 0 bases and J 7 bases, with 9 bases left between them. In nucleotides, the CDR3 is TGCGCCAGCAGTGAGTCGACTCGGGGGACCCAGTACTTC. The encoded protein is CASSESTRGTQYF.